These T cell receptor beta chains were read from a single sample in a study of blood T cell repertoires in COVID-19. Profiling relied on immunoSEQ multiplex PCR, and the TCRdb table lists in-frame clones only, not all of them. Of about 190,000 clones listed, around 84% are singletons. Sequencing was carried out using peripheral blood. All receptors come from a human donor in a cohort sampled during active COVID-19. The CDR3 runs from the conserved cysteine through the conserved F or W. A D gene is named only where the DNA matches it firmly. A row's size may be missing; if present it is once, few, many or a size class.

>-|TRBJ1-2|TRBV6-5|TRBD1
TGTGCCAGCAGGCAACAGGGGGGACGCTATGGCTACACCTTC
CASRQQGGRYGYTF
>-|TRBJ1-2|TRBV6-5|TRBD1
TGTGCCAGCAGAGGGACAGGGTTCTCTGGCTACACCTTC
CASRGTGFSGYTF
>-|TRBJ2-3|TRBV12-5|TRBD2
TGTGCTAGTGGTTCTCAGCGGGGACCGATCGATACGCAGTATTTT
CASGSQRGPIDTQYF
>-|TRBJ2-1|TRBV7-3|-
TGTGCCAGCAGCTTAGGCGGGGCCAACAATGAGCAGTTCTTC
CASSLGGANNEQFF
>-|TRBJ1-5|TRBV18|-
TGTGCCAGCTCACCGGGGGGACAGCCCCAGCATTTT
CASSPGGQPQHF
>-|TRBJ2-1|TRBV5-1|-
TGCGCCAGCAGCTTGGGACAGGCCTACAATGAGCAGTTCTTC
CASSLGQAYNEQFF
>-|TRBJ1-5|TRBV19|-
TGTGCCAGTGCGACAGGTTTCAATCAGCCCCAGCATTTT
CASATGFNQPQHF
>few|TRBJ1-5|TRBV28|TRBD1
TGTGCCAGCAGCCGAGGTGGGACAGGCCCATGGGCCCAGCATTTT
CASSRGGTGPWAQHF
>few|TRBJ2-7|TRBV27|-
TGTGCCAGCAGTTTATCGGCAGGGCTCGAGCAGTACTTC
CASSLSAGLEQYF
>once|TRBJ2-2|TRBV19|TRBD2
TGTGCCAGTAGTCCGGACAGGGGGCTGACTAGCGGGAGGGCGGTCCCCGGGGAGCTGTTTTTT
CASSPDRGLTSGRAVPGELFF
>-|TRBJ2-7|TRBV5-1|TRBD1
TGCGCCAGCAGCTTGGTAGGGACAGGACCCTACGAGCAGTACTTC
CASSLVGTGPYEQYF